This T cell receptor beta chain was found in a study of early T cells in non-severe SARS-CoV-2 infection. Study overall: Chains from this unsorted whole-blood bulk RNA could not be paired.

Germline V gives CDR1 MNHEY, CDR2 SVGAGI. The CDR3 runs 14 residues. With 0 bases removed from V and 5 bases from J, the gap between germline ends came to 10 bases. This clonotype came up a few times. The antigen is unknown. As part of library construction, unique molecular identifiers were attached to individual cDNA molecules. TCRdb itself ran the 5' RACE reads through MiXCR, one entry per CDR3 protein. The sample consists of around 80,000 distinct CDR3 sequences, around 13% of them appearing once. General observations from the study: Database matching using VDJdb favored anti-spike CD8 responses, with private and CD4 specificities left missing.

This sequence was found in an adult who was a healthcare worker with PCR-confirmed SARS-CoV-2 infection or an uninfected control (not recorded which). The chain carries TRBV6-5 and TRBJ1-2; the D gene is possibly TRBD1 (5 bases). Sequencing was carried out using whole blood. CDR3 sequence reads: CASSYSRQSYGYTF. CDR3 DNA: TGTGCCAGCAGTTACTCGAGACAGAGTTATGGCTACACCTTC.